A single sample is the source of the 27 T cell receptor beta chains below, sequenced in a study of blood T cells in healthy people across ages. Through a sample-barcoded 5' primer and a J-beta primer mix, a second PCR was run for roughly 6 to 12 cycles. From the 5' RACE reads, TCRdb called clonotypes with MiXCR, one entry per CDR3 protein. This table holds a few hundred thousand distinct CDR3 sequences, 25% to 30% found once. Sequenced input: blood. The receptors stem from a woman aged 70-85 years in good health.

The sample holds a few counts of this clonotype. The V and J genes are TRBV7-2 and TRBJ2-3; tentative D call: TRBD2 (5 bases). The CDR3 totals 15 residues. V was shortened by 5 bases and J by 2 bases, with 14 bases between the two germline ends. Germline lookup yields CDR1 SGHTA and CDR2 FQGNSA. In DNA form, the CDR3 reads TGTGCCAGCAGCCAACGGGCGGGTAACACAGATACGCAGTATTTT. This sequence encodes CASSQRAGNTDTQYF.

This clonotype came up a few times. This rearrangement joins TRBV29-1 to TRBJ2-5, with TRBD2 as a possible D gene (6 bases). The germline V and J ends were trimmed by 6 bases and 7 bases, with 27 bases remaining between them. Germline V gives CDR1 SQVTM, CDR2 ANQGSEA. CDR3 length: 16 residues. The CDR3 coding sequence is TGCAGCGTGGAGGGTTCCGAGCGGGCTCGGGGTGGGACCCAGTACTTC. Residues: CSVEGSERARGGTQYF. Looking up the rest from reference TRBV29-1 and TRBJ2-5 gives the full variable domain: SAVISQKPSRDICQRGTSLTIQCQVDSQVTMMFWYRQQPGQSLTLIATANQGSEATYESGFVIDKFPISRPNLTFSTLTVSNMSPEDSSIYLCSVEGSERARGGTQYFGPGTRLLVL.

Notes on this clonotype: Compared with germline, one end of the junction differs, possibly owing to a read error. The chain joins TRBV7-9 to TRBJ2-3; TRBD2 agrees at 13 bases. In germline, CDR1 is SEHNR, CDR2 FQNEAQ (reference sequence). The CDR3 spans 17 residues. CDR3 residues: CASSRLAGGRGTDTQYF. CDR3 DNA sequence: TGTGCCAGCAGCCGACTAGCGGGGGGCCGGGGCACAGATACGCAGTACTTT.

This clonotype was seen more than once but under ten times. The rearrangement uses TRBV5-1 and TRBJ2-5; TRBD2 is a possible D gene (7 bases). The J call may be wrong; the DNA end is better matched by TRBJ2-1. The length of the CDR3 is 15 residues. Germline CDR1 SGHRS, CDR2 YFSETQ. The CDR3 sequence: CASSLAGGLYNEQFF. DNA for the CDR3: TGCGCCAGCAGCTTGGCGGGGGGCCTCTACAATGAGCAGTTCTTC.

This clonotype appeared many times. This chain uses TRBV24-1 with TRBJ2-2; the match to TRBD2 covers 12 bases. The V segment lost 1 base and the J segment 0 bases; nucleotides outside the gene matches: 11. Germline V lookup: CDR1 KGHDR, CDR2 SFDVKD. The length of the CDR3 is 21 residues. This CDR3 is CATSDLAVTSGSTTNTGELFF. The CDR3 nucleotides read TGTGCCACCAGTGATTTAGCGGTGACTAGCGGGAGTACTACGAACACCGGGGAGCTGTTTTTT.

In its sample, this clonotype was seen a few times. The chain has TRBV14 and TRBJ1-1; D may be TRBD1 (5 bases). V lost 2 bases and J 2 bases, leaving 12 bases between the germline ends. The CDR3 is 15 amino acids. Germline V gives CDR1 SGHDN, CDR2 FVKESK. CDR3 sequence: CASSQLGLGNTEAFF. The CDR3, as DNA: TGTGCCAGCAGCCAATTGGGACTCGGTAACACTGAAGCTTTCTTT.

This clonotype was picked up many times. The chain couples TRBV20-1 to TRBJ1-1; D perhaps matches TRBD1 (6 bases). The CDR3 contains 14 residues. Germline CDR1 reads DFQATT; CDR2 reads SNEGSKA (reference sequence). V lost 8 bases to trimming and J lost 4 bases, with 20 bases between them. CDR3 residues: CSSHIGGMGTEAFF. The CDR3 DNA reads TGCAGTTCCCATATCGGGGGCATGGGCACTGAAGCTTTCTTT.

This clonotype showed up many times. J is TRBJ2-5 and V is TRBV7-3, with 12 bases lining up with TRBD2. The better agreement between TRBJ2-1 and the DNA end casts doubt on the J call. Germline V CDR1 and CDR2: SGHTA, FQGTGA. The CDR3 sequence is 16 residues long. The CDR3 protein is CASSLMASGGGYEQFF. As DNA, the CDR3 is TGTGCCAGCAGCTTAATGGCTAGCGGGGGGGGGTATGAGCAGTTCTTC.

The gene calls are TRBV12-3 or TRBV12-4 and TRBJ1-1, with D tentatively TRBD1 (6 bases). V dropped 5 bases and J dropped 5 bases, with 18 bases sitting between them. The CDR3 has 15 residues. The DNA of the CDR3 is TGTGCCAGCAGTCCCCGTGGGGGCGGGGCTACTGAAGCTTTCTTT. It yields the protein CASSPRGGGATEAFF.

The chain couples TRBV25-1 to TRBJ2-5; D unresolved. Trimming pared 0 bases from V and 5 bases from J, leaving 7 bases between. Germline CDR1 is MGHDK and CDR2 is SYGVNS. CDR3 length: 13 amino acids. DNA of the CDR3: TGTGCCAGCAGTGAATACCGGAAGGAGACCCAGTACTTC. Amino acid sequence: CASSEYRKETQYF.

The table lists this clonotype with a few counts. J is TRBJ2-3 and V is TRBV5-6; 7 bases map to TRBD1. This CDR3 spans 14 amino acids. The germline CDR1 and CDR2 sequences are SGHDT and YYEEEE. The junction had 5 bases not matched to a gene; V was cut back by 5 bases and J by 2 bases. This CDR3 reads CASRNRGTTDTQYF. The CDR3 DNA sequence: TGTGCCAGCAGAAACAGGGGAACCACAGATACGCAGTATTTT.

Written as DNA, the CDR3 is TGTGCCAGCAGCTTATCTGTGAGGGACACAGATACGCAGTATTTT. This codes for CASSLSVRDTDTQYF. This chain joins TRBV7-3 and TRBJ2-3, with a weak D call TRBD2 (5 bases). The CDR3 extends over 15 amino acids. The germline gives CDR1 SGHTA, CDR2 FQGTGA. Between the trimmed V and J ends, which lost 2 bases and 2 bases, there was a span of 11 bases.

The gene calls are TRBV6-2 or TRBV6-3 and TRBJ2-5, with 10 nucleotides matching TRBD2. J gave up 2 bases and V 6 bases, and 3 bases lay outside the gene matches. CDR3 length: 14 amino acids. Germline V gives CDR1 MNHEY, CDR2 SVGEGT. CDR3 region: CASRTSGPQETQYF. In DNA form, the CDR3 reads TGTGCCAGCAGGACTAGCGGGCCTCAAGAGACCCAGTACTTC.

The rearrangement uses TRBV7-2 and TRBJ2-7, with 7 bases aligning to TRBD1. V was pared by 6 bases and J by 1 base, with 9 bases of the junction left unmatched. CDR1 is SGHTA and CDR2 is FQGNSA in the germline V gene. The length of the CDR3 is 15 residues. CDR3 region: CASRQGSQPSYEQYF. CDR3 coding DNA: TGTGCCAGCAGACAGGGGTCCCAACCTTCCTACGAGCAGTACTTC.

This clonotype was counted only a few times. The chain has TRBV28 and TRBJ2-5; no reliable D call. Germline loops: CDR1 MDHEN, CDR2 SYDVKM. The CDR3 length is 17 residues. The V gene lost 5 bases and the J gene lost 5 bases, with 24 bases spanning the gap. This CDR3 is CASSGPIARVQGETQYF. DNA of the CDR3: TGTGCCAGCAGTGGACCGATCGCCAGAGTCCAAGGGGAGACCCAGTACTTC.

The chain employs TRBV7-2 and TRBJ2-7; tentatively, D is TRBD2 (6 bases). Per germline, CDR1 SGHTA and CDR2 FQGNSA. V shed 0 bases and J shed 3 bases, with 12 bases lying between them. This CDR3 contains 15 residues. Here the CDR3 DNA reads TGTGCCAGCAGCTTAGCGGGTAGCGGAATCTACGAGCAGTACTTC. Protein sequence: CASSLAGSGIYEQYF.

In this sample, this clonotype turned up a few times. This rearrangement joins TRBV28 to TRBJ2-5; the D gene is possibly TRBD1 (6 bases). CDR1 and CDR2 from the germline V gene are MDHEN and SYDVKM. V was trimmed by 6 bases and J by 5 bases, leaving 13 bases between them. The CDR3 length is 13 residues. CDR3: CASRPQGHETQYF. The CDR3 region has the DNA TGTGCCAGCAGACCCCAGGGGCACGAGACCCAGTACTTC. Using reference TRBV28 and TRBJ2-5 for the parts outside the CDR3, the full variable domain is DVKVTQSSRYLVKRTGEKVFLECVQDMDHENMFWYRQDPGLGLRLIYFSYDVKMKEKGDIPEGYSVSREKKERFSLILESASTNQTSMYLCASRPQGHETQYFGPGTRLLVL.

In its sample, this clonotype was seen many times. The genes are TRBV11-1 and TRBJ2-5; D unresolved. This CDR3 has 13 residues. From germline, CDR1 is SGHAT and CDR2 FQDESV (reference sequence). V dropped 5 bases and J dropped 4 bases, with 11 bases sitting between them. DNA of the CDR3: TGTGCCAGCAGCCCCGGAGTCGGAGAGACCCAGTACTTC. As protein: CASSPGVGETQYF.

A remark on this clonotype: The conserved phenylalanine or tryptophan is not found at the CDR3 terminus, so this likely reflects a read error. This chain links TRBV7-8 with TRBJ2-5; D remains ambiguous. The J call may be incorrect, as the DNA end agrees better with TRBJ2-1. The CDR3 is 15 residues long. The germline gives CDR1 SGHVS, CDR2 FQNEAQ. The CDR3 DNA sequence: TGTGCCAGCAGCTTCTCTACGCTCGCCTACAATGAGCAGTTCCTC. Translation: CASSFSTLAYNEQFL.

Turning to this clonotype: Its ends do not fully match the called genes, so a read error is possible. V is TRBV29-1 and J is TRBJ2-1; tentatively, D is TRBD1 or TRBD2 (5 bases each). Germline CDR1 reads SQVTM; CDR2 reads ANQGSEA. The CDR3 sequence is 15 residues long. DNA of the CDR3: TGCAGCGCACATGGGGACGCCAGCTCCAACAATGAGCAGTTCTTC. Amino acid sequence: CSAHGDASSNNEQFF.

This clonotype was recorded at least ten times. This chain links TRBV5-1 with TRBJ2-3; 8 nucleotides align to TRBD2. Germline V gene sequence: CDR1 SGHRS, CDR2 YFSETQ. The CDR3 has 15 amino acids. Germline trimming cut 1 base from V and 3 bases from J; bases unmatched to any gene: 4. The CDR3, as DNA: TGCGCCAGCAGCTTGTCGGGAGGGAAGACAGATACGCAGTATTTT. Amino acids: CASSLSGGKTDTQYF.

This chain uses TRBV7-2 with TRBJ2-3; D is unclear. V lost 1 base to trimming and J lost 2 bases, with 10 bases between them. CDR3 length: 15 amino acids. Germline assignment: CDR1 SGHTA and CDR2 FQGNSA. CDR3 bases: TGTGCCAGCAGCTTAGTCTACGGAACCACAGATACGCAGTATTTT. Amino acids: CASSLVYGTTDTQYF.

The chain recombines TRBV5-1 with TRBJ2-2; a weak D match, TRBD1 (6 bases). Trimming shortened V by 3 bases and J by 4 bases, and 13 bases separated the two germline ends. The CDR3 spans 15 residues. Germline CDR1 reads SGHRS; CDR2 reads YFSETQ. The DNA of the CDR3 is TGCGCCAGCAGCTCCACAGGGCCGGGCACCGGGGAGCTGTTTTTT. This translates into CASSSTGPGTGELFF.

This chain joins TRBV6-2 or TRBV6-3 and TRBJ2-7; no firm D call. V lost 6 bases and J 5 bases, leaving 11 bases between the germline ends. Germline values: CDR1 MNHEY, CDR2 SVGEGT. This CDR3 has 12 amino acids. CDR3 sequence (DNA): TGTGCCAGCAGAACTTACGAGGACGAGCAGTACTTC. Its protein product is CASRTYEDEQYF.

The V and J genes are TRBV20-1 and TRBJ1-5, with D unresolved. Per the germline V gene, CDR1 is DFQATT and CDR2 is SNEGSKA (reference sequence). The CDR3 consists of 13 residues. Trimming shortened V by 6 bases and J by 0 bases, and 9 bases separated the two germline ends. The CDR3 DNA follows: TGCAGTGCCCCACCTCATAGCAATCAGCCCCAGCATTTT. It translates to CSAPPHSNQPQHF.

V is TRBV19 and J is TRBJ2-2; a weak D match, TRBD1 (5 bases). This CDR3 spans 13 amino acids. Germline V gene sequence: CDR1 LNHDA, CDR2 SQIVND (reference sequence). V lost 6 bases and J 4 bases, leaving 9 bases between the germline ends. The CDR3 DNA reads TGTGCCAGTAGCGTCAGGGCCACCGGGGAGCTGTTTTTT. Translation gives CASSVRATGELFF.

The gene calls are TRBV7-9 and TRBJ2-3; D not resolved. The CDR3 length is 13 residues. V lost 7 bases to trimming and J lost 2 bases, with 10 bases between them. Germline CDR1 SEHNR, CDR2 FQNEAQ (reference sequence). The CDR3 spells CASNPLVTDTQYF. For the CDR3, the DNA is TGTGCCAGCAACCCTCTCGTCACAGATACGCAGTATTTT.